Presented here are 14 T cell receptor beta chains from one specimen sequenced in a study of Ad26.COV2.S vaccination and SARS-CoV-2 variants (dated by TCRdb to 2020 to 2023). Library generation was performed with the immunoSEQ multiplex PCR assay. Imported from immuneACCESS, the table was reduced by TCRdb to in-frame sequences with V and J called. These copies leave out some clones; in studies compared against another copy, an unresolved V gene accounts for under half, and the cause of the remainder is not known. The sample contains about 180,000 clones, around 90% of them found a single time. Jointly, the top ten make up 5% to 6.5% of the sample. This specimen's time point label, interpreted: individuals recovered from natural SARS-CoV-2 infection. Material: peripheral blood, obtained after recovery from COVID-19. These receptors all stem from a human donor who had recovered from COVID-19.

CDR3 loop: CASSFRRQLEAFF. CDR3 in DNA: TGTGCCAGCAGCTTTCGTCGACAGCTAGAAGCTTTCTTT. The genes are TRBV5-6 and TRBJ1-1; maybe TRBD1 (5 bases). Trimming cost V 2 bases and J 8 bases, with 13 bases left between them. The CDR3 has 13 amino acids. Germline CDR1 is SGHDT and CDR2 is YYEEEE.

This clone showed up just once. The chain carries TRBV19 and TRBJ2-7; D not certain. CDR1 is LNHDA, CDR2 SQIVND, per germline (reference sequence). Trimming took off 3 bases at V and 0 bases at J, with 6 bases between the two ends. There are 13 residues in the CDR3. DNA of the CDR3: TGTGCCAGTAGTATGACCAGCTCCTACGAGCAGTACTTC. Amino acids: CASSMTSSYEQYF.

The V call is TRBV3-1 (or the pseudogene TRBV3-2), the J call TRBJ1-1, with unresolved D. Germline V lookup: CDR1 LGHDT, CDR2 YNNKEL (reference sequence). V shed 7 bases and J shed 8 bases, with 11 bases lying between them. The CDR3 runs to 11 residues. The CDR3 region has the DNA TGTGCCAGCACCCGGAAGGGCGAAGCTTTCTTT. Translation gives CASTRKGEAFF.

The J gene is TRBJ1-2, the V gene TRBV4-1, with unresolved D. Trimming left V 0 bases short and J 4 bases short, with 12 bases between. The germline gives CDR1 MGHRA, CDR2 YSYEKL. The CDR3 loop spans 15 amino acids. CDR3 nucleotide sequence: TGCGCCAGCAGCCAAGATTTGGGGATTGGCTATGGCTACACCTTC. Translation: CASSQDLGIGYGYTF.

There are a few counts of this clone. The gene calls are TRBV28 and TRBJ1-2, with D unresolved. V lost 2 bases and J lost 7, with 11 bases in between. The CDR3 contains 13 residues. Germline V CDR1 and CDR2: MDHEN, SYDVKM. The CDR3 nucleotides are TGTGCCAGCAGTTTAATAGTGTTGGGTGGCTACACCTTC. Amino acids: CASSLIVLGGYTF.

This sequence joins TRBV11-2 and TRBJ1-6; no definite D call. Trimming pared 4 bases from V and 9 bases from J, leaving 7 bases between. The V gene's germline CDR1 is SGHAT and CDR2 FQNNGV. The CDR3 is 12 residues long. The CDR3 loop is CASSSTGSPLHF. CDR3 in DNA: TGTGCCAGCAGCTCCACGGGTTCACCCCTCCACTTT.

This rearrangement joins TRBV25-1 to TRBJ2-5; 9 nucleotides align to TRBD2. The CDR3 loop spans 14 amino acids. Germline V gene lookup returns CDR1 MGHDK and CDR2 SYGVNS. J was trimmed by 4 bases and V by 4 bases; bases with no gene match: 4. The CDR3 is CASSVAGGRETQYF. As DNA, the CDR3 is TGTGCCAGCAGTGTGGCGGGGGGGCGAGAGACCCAGTACTTC.

This clone was seen a few times. The chain employs TRBV2 and TRBJ2-7, with 8 bases identical to TRBD2. CDR1 and CDR2 from the germline V gene are SNHLY and FYNNEI. The ends lost 4 bases at V and 5 bases at J; junction bases unmatched: 7. There are 14 residues in the CDR3. For the CDR3, the DNA is TGTGCCAGCAGTGGGGGGACTAGGCCCCACGAGCAGTACTTC. This codes for CASSGGTRPHEQYF.

The chain recombines TRBV4-1 with TRBJ1-1, with unresolved D. The length of the CDR3 is 14 residues. Germline V gene sequence: CDR1 MGHRA, CDR2 YSYEKL. Between the trimmed V and J ends, which lost 3 bases and 8 bases, there was a span of 16 bases. The CDR3 region is CASSHGSQRGEAFF. For the CDR3, the DNA is TGCGCCAGCAGCCATGGGAGCCAGCGCGGAGAAGCTTTCTTT.

This chain links TRBV23-1 with TRBJ2-4; maybe TRBD1 (5 bases). TRBV23-1 counts as an open reading frame of uncertain function. The CDR3 contains 16 residues. Trimming took 4 bases from V and 0 from J, leaving 13 bases between them. The CDR3 sequence is CASSPPRQIAKNIQYF. The DNA of the CDR3 is TGCGCCAGCAGTCCTCCGCGACAGATAGCCAAAAACATTCAGTACTTC.

The V gene is TRBV19, the J gene TRBJ2-1, with 11 bases matching TRBD2. The V gene's germline CDR1 is LNHDA and CDR2 SQIVND (reference sequence). V lost 4 bases and J lost 0; bases outside the gene matches: 2. The CDR3 is made up of 16 amino acids. The CDR3 DNA reads TGTGCCAGTAGTAGAACTAGCGGGAGCTCCTACAATGAGCAGTTCTTC. Translated, it gives CASSRTSGSSYNEQFF.

The CDR3 nucleotides read TGTGCCAGCTCAGCAGGGGACTTTAATCAGCCCCAGCATTTT. Translated: CASSAGDFNQPQHF. The chain is built from TRBV18 and TRBJ1-5; D is possibly TRBD1 (6 bases). Germline V lookup: CDR1 KGHSH, CDR2 LQKENI. V shed 5 bases and J shed 4 bases, with 12 bases lying between them. The CDR3 totals 14 residues.

The rearrangement uses TRBV10-1 and TRBJ2-7; unclear D gene. CDR1 and CDR2 (germline): WNHNN, SYGVQD (reference sequence). Trimming cost V 0 bases and J 0 bases, with 12 bases left between them. The CDR3 is 16 residues long. CDR3 amino acids: CASSESDPQGSYEQYF. The CDR3 nucleotides read TGCGCCAGCAGTGAGTCAGACCCTCAAGGCTCCTACGAGCAGTACTTC.

V gene TRBV7-3 combines with J gene TRBJ2-1; TRBD2 agrees at 8 bases. This CDR3 spans 15 amino acids. The ends lost 3 bases at V and 9 bases at J; junction bases unmatched: 10. Looked up from germline, CDR1 is SGHTA and CDR2 is FQGTGA. The CDR3 protein is CASSFNPAGVGEQFF. The CDR3 DNA is TGTGCCAGCAGCTTTAATCCAGCGGGAGTCGGTGAGCAGTTCTTC.